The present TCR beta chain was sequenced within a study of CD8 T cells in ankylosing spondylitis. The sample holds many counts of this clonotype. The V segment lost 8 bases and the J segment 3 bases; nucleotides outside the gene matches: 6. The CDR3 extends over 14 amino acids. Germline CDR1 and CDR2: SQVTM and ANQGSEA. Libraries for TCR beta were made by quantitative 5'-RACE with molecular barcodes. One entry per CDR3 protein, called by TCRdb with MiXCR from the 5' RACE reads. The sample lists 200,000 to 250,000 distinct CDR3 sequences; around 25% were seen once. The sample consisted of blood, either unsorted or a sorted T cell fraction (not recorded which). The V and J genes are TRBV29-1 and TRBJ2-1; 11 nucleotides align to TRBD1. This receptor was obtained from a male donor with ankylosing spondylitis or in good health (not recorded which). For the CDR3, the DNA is TGCAGCTGGACAGGGGGCGTAAGCTACAATGAGCAGTTCTTC. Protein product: CSWTGGVSYNEQFF.